In its sample, the clone carrying this T cell receptor beta chain was seen a few times. What it binds is not known. The V gene lost 4 bases and the J gene lost 2 bases, with 11 bases spanning the gap. The CDR3 contains 15 residues. Germline V gives CDR1 SGHVS, CDR2 FNYEAQ. A universal primer site and UMIs were added as TCR cDNA was made by 5'RACE template switching. One entry per CDR3 protein, called by TCRdb with MiXCR from the 5' RACE reads. The table includes around 400,000 distinct CDR3 sequences, 11% detected once. The sample is drawn from a study of T cells after yellow fever vaccination. The overall study: Fractions of limited cellularity were prepared by means of SMART-Seq v4 Ultra Low Input. Overall study findings and caveats: It was a weaker secondary response, yet one that peaked faster, at day 5 versus 15. Abundant contaminating clonotypes from the bulk population could appear in FACS-sorted repertoires.

The TCR sequence derives from a man aged 18 to 30 who received the YFV17D yellow fever vaccine. The chain joins TRBV7-6 to TRBJ1-4, with D possibly TRBD1 on 5 matching bases. Specimen: PBMCs, collected on the day of the first yellow fever vaccination. In nucleotides, the CDR3 is TGTGCCAGCAGCTCCAGGGTTGCGACTAATGAAAAACTGTTTTTT. Protein sequence: CASSSRVATNEKLFF.